This record covers a single T cell receptor beta chain. The entry originates in a study of radiation and T cells in renal cell carcinoma. Study context: Nephrectomy followed 15 Gy stereotactic body radiation by 4 weeks.

Germline CDR1 SGHRS, CDR2 YFSETQ. V gave up 0 bases and J gave up 5 bases; unmatched junction bases: 6. This CDR3 has 17 amino acids. Repertoires were generated with immunoSEQ multiplex PCR, while TCRdb's copy carries only in-frame clones and drops some. Among 100,000 to 150,000 clones listed, about four fifths were seen once. As to time point: blood 2 weeks post-SBRT. Treatment here: 15 Gy SBRT to primary tumor, nephrectomy 4 weeks later. The patient's renal cell carcinoma had clear cell pathology. This specimen was blood, taken from a patient whose treatment included radiotherapy and nephrectomy. The J gene is TRBJ2-5, the V gene TRBV5-1; TRBD2 matches at 14 bases. This receptor was obtained from a man aged 50 to 60 with renal cell carcinoma. The CDR3 reads CASSLGGTSGGLETQYF. The CDR3 region has the DNA TGCGCCAGCAGCTTGGGAGGGACTAGCGGGGGTTTGGAGACCCAGTACTTC. The full variable domain, with the rest looked up from reference TRBV5-1 and TRBJ2-5, is KAGVTQTPRYLIKTRGQQVTLSCSPISGHRSVSWYQQTPGQGLQFLFEYFSETQRNKGNFPGRFSGRQFSNSRSEMNVSTLELGDSALYLCASSLGGTSGGLETQYFGPGTRLLVL.